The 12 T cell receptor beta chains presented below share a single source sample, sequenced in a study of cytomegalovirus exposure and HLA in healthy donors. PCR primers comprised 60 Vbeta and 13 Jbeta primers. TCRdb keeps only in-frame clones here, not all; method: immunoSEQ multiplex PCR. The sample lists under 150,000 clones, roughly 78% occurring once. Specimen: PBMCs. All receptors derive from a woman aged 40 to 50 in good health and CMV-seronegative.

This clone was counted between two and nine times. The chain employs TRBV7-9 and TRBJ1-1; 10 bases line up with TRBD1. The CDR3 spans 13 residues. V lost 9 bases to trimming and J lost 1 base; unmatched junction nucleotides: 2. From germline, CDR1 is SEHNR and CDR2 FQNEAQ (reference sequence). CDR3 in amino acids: CASRDRGNTEAFF. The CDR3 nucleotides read TGTGCCAGTAGGGACAGGGGGAACACTGAAGCTTTCTTT.

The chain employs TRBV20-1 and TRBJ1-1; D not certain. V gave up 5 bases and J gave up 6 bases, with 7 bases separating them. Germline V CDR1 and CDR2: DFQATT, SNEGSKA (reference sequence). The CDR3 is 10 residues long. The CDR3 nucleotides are TGCAGTGCTCCCCCCGCTGAAGCTTTCTTT. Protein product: CSAPPAEAFF.

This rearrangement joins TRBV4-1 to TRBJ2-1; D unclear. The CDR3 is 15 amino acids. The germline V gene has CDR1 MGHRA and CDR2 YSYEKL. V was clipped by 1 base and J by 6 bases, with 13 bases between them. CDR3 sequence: CASSQVGSVINEQFF. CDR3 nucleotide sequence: TGCGCCAGCAGCCAAGTCGGGTCAGTGATCAATGAGCAGTTCTTC.

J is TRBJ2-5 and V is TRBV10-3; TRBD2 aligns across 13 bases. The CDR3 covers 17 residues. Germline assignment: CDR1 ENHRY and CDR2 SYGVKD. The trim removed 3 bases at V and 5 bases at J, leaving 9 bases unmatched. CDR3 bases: TGTGCCATCAGTGAAGAACTAGCGGGAGGGCGACGGGAGACCCAGTACTTC. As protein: CAISEELAGGRRETQYF.

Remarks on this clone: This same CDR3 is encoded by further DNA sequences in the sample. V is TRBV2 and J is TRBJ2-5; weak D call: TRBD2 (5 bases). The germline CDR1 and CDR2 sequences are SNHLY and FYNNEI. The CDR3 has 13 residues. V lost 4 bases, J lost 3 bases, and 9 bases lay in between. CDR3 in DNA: TGTGCCAGCAGTGTGCTAGCCGAAGAGACCCAGTACTTC. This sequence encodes CASSVLAEETQYF.

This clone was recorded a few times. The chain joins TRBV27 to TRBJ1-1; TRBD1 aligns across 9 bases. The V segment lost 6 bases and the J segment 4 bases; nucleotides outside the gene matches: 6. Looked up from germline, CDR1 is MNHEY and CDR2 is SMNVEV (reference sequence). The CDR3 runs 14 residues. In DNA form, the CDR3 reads TGTGCCAGCAGCCCACAGGGGGCGGTCACTGAAGCTTTCTTT. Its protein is CASSPQGAVTEAFF.

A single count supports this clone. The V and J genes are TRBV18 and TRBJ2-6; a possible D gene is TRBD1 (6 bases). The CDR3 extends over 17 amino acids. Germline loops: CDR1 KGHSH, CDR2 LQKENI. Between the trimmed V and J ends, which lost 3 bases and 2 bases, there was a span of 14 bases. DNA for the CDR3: TGTGCCAGCTCACCCGGCCAGGGGACACCTGGGGCCAACGTCCTGACTTTC. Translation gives CASSPGQGTPGANVLTF.

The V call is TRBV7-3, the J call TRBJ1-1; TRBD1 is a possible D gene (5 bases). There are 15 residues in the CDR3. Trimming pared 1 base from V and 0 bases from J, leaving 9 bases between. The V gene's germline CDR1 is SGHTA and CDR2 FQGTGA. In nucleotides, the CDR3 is TGTGCCAGCAGCTTAAGGCCGGACATGAACACTGAAGCTTTCTTT. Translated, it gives CASSLRPDMNTEAFF.

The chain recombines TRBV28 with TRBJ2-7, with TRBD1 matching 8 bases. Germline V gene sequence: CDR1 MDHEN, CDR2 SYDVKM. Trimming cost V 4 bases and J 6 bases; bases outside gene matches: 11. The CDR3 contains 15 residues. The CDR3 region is CASSSTGQGRGEQYF. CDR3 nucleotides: TGTGCCAGCAGTTCCACCGGACAGGGTAGGGGCGAGCAGTACTTC.

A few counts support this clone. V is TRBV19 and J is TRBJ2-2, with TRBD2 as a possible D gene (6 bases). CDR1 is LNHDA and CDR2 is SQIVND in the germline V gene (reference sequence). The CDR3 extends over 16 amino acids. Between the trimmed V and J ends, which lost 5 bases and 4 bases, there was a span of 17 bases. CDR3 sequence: CASSRPTGELTGELFF. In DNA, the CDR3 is TGTGCCAGTAGTCGCCCGACGGGAGAACTCACCGGGGAGCTGTTTTTT.

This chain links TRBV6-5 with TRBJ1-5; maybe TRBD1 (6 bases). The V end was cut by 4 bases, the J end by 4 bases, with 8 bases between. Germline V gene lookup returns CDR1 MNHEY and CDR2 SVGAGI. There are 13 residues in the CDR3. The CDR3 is CASSWDKNQPQHF. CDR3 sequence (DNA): TGTGCCAGCAGTTGGGACAAAAATCAGCCCCAGCATTTT.

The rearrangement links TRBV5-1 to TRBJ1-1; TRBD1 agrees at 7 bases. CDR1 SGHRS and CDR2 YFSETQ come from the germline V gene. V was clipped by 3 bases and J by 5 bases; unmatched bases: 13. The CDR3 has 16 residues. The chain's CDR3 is CASSWGETGQVTEAFF. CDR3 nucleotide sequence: TGCGCCAGCAGCTGGGGGGAGACAGGGCAGGTTACTGAAGCTTTCTTT.